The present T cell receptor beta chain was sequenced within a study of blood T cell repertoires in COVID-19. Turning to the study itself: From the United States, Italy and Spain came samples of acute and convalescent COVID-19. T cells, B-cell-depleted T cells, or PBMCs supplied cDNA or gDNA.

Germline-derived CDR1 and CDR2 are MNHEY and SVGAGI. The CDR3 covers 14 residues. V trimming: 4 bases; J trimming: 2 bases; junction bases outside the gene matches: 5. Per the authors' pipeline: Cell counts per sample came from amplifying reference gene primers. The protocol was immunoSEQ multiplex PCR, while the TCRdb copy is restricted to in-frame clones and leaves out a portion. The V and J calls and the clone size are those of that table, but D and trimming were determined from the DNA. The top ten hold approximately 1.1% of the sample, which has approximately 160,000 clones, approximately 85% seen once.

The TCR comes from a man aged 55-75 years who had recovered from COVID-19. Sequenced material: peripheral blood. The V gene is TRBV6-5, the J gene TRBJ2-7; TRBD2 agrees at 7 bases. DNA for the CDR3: TGTGCCAGCAGTTTGAAGCGGGGTGCCTACGAGCAGTACTTC. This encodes CASSLKRGAYEQYF.